The entry below gives a single TCR beta chain sequence along with its context. This sample is part of a study of OX40 agonist ivuxolimab in advanced cancers. Background on the study: Ivuxolimab, which is an agonistic anti-OX40 (CD134) antibody, was administered to the patients. Hepatocellular carcinoma, melanoma, renal cell or head and neck cancer affected the dose-escalation patients.

The method was immunoSEQ multiplex PCR; TCRdb's version includes in-frame clones alone and lacks a portion of them. In the table there are 70,000 to 85,000 clones, around 85% of which are singletons. This CDR3 spans 15 amino acids. Trimming cost V 0 bases and J 0 bases, with 7 bases left between them. Germline lookup yields CDR1 SGHAT and CDR2 FQNNGV. Specimen: CD4+ or CD8+ T cells sorted from blood, collected in a trial of the OX40 agonist ivuxolimab. The TCR sequence derives from an adult with an advanced solid tumor such as melanoma, head and neck, liver or kidney cancer. The chain is built from TRBV11-2 and TRBJ2-3; D remains ambiguous. The CDR3 region is CASSLEGSSTDTQYF. CDR3 sequence (DNA): TGTGCCAGCAGCTTAGAGGGCAGTAGCACAGATACGCAGTATTTT.